This TCR beta chain came from a study of T cells after yellow fever vaccination (dated by TCRdb to about 2019). Concerning the study at large: Libraries from fractions with low cell numbers were prepared with the SMART-Seq v4 Ultra Low Input RNA kit. To track T-cell clones before and after primary and booster YFV17D yellow fever vaccination, bulk TCR alpha and beta repertoires were sequenced longitudinally. Two healthy male donors, one aged 18 to 29 and one aged 30 to 40 years, made up the cohort. Bulk PBMC replicates and cell subsets were isolated from blood drawn at multiple timepoints before and after both primary and secondary immunization.

The sample holds many counts of this clonotype. Its target antigen remains unknown. Base quality data are lacking; no much larger clone is found one base away. The treatment or condition tag for this specimen amounts to: live attenuated yellow fever vaccine strain. At each blood-draw timepoint, two biological replicates of bulk PBMCs were collected. A standard Ficoll-Paque protocol was used to isolate PBMCs from peripheral blood. TriZol was used to extract RNA from bulk PBMCs, CD4 and CD8 fractions, and dextramer-positive and dextramer-negative fractions. Cut back by 9 bases and 4 bases, the V and J ends lie 10 bases apart. Measured from the cysteine to the phenylalanine, the CDR3 is 12 residues long. Only the CDR3 DNA stays, 36 bases, in frame from base 1. As encoded in the germline V gene (reference sequence), CDR1 is LNHNV while CDR2 is YYDKDF. Reads for this sample came from an Illumina NovaSeq 6000. Synthesis of TCR cDNA relied on 5'RACE template switching, a step that introduced a universal primer site along with unique molecular identifiers. cDNA synthesis was primed from both the TCR alpha and TCR beta constant segments. Library amplification involved two PCR steps, and the second step added sample barcodes and sequencing adapters. Sequencing of the libraries was done on either Illumina HiSeq 2500 (2x100 bp) or NovaSeq (2x150 bp). The authors' analysis ran thus. MIGEC handled demultiplexing of reads and collapsing into UMI consensus sequences, while MiXCR performed V(D)J alignment. Using edgeR on replicate PBMC samples, clonotypes were called vaccine-responding if FDR was below 0.01 and the log2 fold change was above 5 up to day 15. CD4 or CD8 identity was assigned to each bulk clonotype according to whether the clonotype was present at higher abundance in the sequenced CD4 repertoire or the sequenced CD8 repertoire. TCRdb ran its own pipeline on the public reads, namely fastp trimming at Q25 and MiXCR clone calling, and kept in-frame beta chains. CDR3 protein duplicates are merged, each entry listing the most common genes and DNA. TCRdb assigned the V and J calls; the authors' analysis was not used. The sample table shows some 240,000 distinct CDR3 sequences, and 3.6% are seen once. The ten largest account for 15% to 20% of the sample.

Here is what the overall study found, with its caveats: The study included only two donors, which limits how far the findings can be generalized. After the booster, most of the clones that had expanded following primary vaccination were detected again (almost 98% of CD4 and 80% to 90% of CD8), which suggests that memory was broadly maintained. A small share of clonotypes was detected in both CD4 and CD8 compartments, with the overlap likely arising from convergent recombination. Because abundant contaminating clonotypes from the bulk population could be contained in FACS-sorted repertoires, computational filtering was required. Compared with the primary T-cell response, the secondary T-cell response was faster but weaker, reaching its peak on day 5 rather than on day 15.

The rearrangement joined TRBV15 to TRBJ2-1, with the D gene too uncertain to name. The receptor was derived from a man younger than 35 who received the YFV17D yellow fever vaccine. The material sequenced was PBMCs, taken 15 days after the yellow fever booster vaccination. The DNA sequence is given as TGTGCCACTCCGCAGCGTTACAATGAGCAGTTCTTC. It is translated as CATPQRYNEQFF. The CDR3 plus the reference TRBV15 and TRBJ2-1 genes for the other parts give the full variable domain: DAMVIQNPRYQVTQFGKPVTLSCSQTLNHNVMYWYQQKSSQAPKLLFHYYDKDFNNEADTPDNFQSRRPNTSFCFLDIRSPGLGDTAMYLCATPQRYNEQFFGPGTRLTVL.